These 13 T cell receptor beta chains were sequenced from one sample in a study of shared clonotypes between healthy human individuals. The method was immunoSEQ multiplex PCR; TCRdb's version includes in-frame clones alone and lacks a portion of them. The sample carries some 1 million clones, around 74% recorded once. Sequences were obtained from memory CD4+ T cells sorted from blood. Subset specified: CD45RA-negative fraction. Source of these receptors: a man aged 18 to 30 in good health.

This chain links TRBV6-1 with TRBJ1-2; D call uncertain. The CDR3 is made up of 17 amino acids. From germline, CDR1 is MNHNS and CDR2 SASEGT. V was pared by 0 bases and J by 5 bases, with 19 bases between. CDR3 region: CASSEARLDRGKYGYTF. The CDR3 DNA sequence: TGTGCCAGCAGTGAAGCTCGGTTGGACCGAGGGAAGTATGGCTACACCTTC.

This chain links TRBV29-1 with TRBJ1-1, with TRBD1 matching 12 bases. There are 17 residues in the CDR3. The ends lost 4 bases at V and 3 bases at J; junction bases unmatched: 12. Per the germline V gene, CDR1 is SQVTM and CDR2 is ANQGSEA. CDR3 in amino acids: CSVGGQGARLGHTEAFF. The CDR3 nucleotides read TGCAGCGTTGGGGGACAGGGGGCACGGTTAGGGCACACTGAAGCTTTCTTT. The full variable domain, in which reference TRBV29-1 and TRBJ1-1 provide the parts outside the CDR3, is SAVISQKPSRDICQRGTSLTIQCQVDSQVTMMFWYRQQPGQSLTLIATANQGSEATYESGFVIDKFPISRPNLTFSTLTVSNMSPEDSSIYLCSVGGQGARLGHTEAFFGQGTRLTVV.

Worth noting for this clone: Other DNA variants within this sample encode the same CDR3. This chain connects TRBV11-2 to TRBJ2-1; the match to TRBD2 covers 12 bases. Germline V gene data show CDR1 as SGHAT and CDR2 as FQNNGV. The CDR3 covers 15 residues. Trimming took 2 bases from V and 6 from J; bases not matched to a gene: 2. This CDR3 is CASSLRLAGVNEQFF. The CDR3 region has the DNA TGTGCCAGCAGCTTACGACTAGCGGGGGTCAATGAGCAGTTCTTC.

The V and J genes are TRBV6-5 and TRBJ1-6, with a weak D call TRBD1 (5 bases). V lost 7 bases and J 5 bases, leaving 12 bases between the germline ends. Germline V gene lookup returns CDR1 MNHEY and CDR2 SVGAGI. The CDR3 is 14 residues long. The CDR3 spells CASNRDANNSPLHF. The CDR3 nucleotides are TGTGCCAGCAATCGGGACGCTAATAATTCACCCCTCCACTTT.

This clone has a count of ten or more. J is TRBJ1-5 and V is TRBV11-2, with no clear D. Deletions cut 1 base from V and 3 bases from J, with 10 bases between. Germline lookup yields CDR1 SGHAT and CDR2 FQNNGV. The CDR3 runs to 15 residues. The CDR3 nucleotides read TGTGCCAGCAGCTTAGGCTCGTTCCCCAATCAGCCCCAGCATTTT. As protein: CASSLGSFPNQPQHF.

The chain carries TRBV28 and TRBJ1-2; D gene ambiguous. CDR1 and CDR2 from the germline V gene are MDHEN and SYDVKM. Trimming removed 6 bases from V and 8 bases from J, with 13 bases in between. This CDR3 has 12 amino acids. Here the CDR3 reads CASRENRGGYTF. The DNA of the CDR3 is TGTGCCAGCAGGGAGAACAGAGGAGGCTACACCTTC.

The chain links TRBV5-1 to TRBJ1-1, with unresolved D. Germline CDR1 SGHRS, CDR2 YFSETQ. The V gene lost 3 bases and the J gene lost 0 bases, with 9 bases spanning the gap. The CDR3 is 14 amino acids. CDR3 sequence: CASSSNTVNTEAFF. CDR3 DNA sequence: TGCGCCAGCAGCTCAAATACGGTGAACACTGAAGCTTTCTTT.

The chain employs TRBV10-3 and TRBJ2-2; no clear D gene. V dropped 6 bases and J dropped 1 base, with 15 bases sitting between them. Germline CDR1 reads ENHRY; CDR2 reads SYGVKD. The CDR3 has 16 residues. The CDR3 coding sequence is TGTGCCATCAGGAAGACGGAAATATTGAACACCGGGGAGCTGTTTTTT. Its protein product is CAIRKTEILNTGELFF.

The chain combines TRBV28 with TRBJ2-4; D may be TRBD2 (6 bases). This CDR3 comprises 18 residues. Trimming stripped 4 bases from V and 1 base from J, with 20 bases between. CDR1 is MDHEN and CDR2 is SYDVKM in the germline V gene. The CDR3 reads CASSSIFGGPGAKNIQYF. The CDR3, as DNA: TGTGCCAGCAGTTCGATATTTGGAGGGCCGGGGGCCAAAAACATTCAGTACTTC.

In its sample, this clone was seen a few times. This chain connects TRBV5-1 to TRBJ2-2; D gene unclear. Germline CDR1 SGHRS, CDR2 YFSETQ. Trimming took off 4 bases at V and 6 bases at J, with 7 bases between the two ends. The CDR3 has 12 amino acids. As DNA, the CDR3 is TGCGCCAGCAGCCCCAGTGCCGGGGAGCTGTTTTTT. Its translation: CASSPSAGELFF.

This clone was observed once. A read error may account for a junction end that differs from germline. The V call is TRBV4-1, the J call TRBJ2-2; D is tentatively TRBD1 or TRBD2 (7 bases each). CDR1 and CDR2 (germline): MGHRA, YSYEKL. The CDR3 contains 15 residues. The CDR3 nucleotides are TGCGCCAGCAGCCAACTCCCCCGACAGGGCGGGGGGCTGTTTTTT. It encodes CASSQLPRQGGGLFF.

The chain couples TRBV4-3 to TRBJ1-1, with a weak D call TRBD1 (6 bases). This CDR3 has 15 residues. The V end was cut by 1 base, the J end by 1 base, with 10 bases between. Germline V gene data show CDR1 as LGHNA and CDR2 as YSLEER. The CDR3 DNA reads TGCGCCAGCAGCCAAGTAGGACAGCCGAACACTGAAGCTTTCTTT. Amino acid sequence: CASSQVGQPNTEAFF.

The chain uses TRBV19 and TRBJ1-2, with TRBD1 identical over 8 bases. The CDR3 covers 15 residues. Germline-derived CDR1 and CDR2 are LNHDA and SQIVND (reference sequence). Germline trimming cut 0 bases from V and 3 bases from J; bases unmatched to any gene: 3. CDR3 DNA: TGTGCCAGTAGTATAGACCGGGACAGGTACTATGGCTACACCTTC. Translated, it gives CASSIDRDRYYGYTF.